This entry lists 26 T cell receptor beta chains sequenced from one sample in a study of T-cell memory formation after mild COVID-19 (dated by TCRdb to the early 2020s). The library came from 5' RACE. Instrument on record: Illumina NovaSeq 6000. TCRdb trimmed public reads at Q25 via fastp, called clones via MiXCR and kept in-frame beta chains. Records with the same CDR3 protein are collapsed into one entry carrying the most frequent genes and DNA. Counted in this sample were 550,000 to 700,000 distinct CDR3 sequences; 17% of them appeared once. Around 8.1% of the sample belongs to the ten largest clones. The sample consisted of PBMCs or a T cell subset sorted from them (not recorded which). All receptors derive from an adult woman who had mild COVID-19 (a few samples of this study predate the infection). The sample titles of this study are shuffled in the database, so cell type and time point are left out; the donor was told from shared clones.

This rearrangement joins TRBV9 to TRBJ2-3; 9 nucleotides match TRBD2. CDR1 and CDR2 (germline): SGDLS, YYNGEE. This CDR3 region has 15 residues. The V segment lost 0 bases and the J segment 5 bases; nucleotides outside the gene matches: 4. This CDR3 reads CASSVARGGRDTQYF. CDR3 nucleotides: TGTGCCAGCAGCGTAGCGCGGGGGGGCAGAGATACGCAGTATTTT.

The rearrangement joins TRBV7-9 to TRBJ1-1, with D possibly matching TRBD1 (6 bases). The CDR3 spans 13 residues. Trimming left V 6 bases short and J 6 bases short, with 14 bases between. Germline loops: CDR1 SEHNR, CDR2 FQNEAQ (reference sequence). The CDR3 bases are TGTGCCAGCAGTTACAGGGATAACGCTGAAGCTTTCTTT. It codes for CASSYRDNAEAFF.

This clonotype was observed a few times. This chain uses TRBV3-1 with TRBJ2-5; D is perhaps TRBD1 (5 bases). The germline gives CDR1 LGHDT, CDR2 YNNKEL (reference sequence). V was cut by 4 bases and J by 1 base, with 19 bases left in between. The CDR3 covers 17 residues. The CDR3 DNA sequence: TGTGCCAGCAGCCCTATATTAGGGGTGTCGGGCCAAGAGACCCAGTACTTC. Amino acid sequence: CASSPILGVSGQETQYF.

This clonotype was counted only a few times. The rearrangement joins TRBV11-2 to TRBJ2-1, with TRBD2 matching over 7 bases. Trimming at V came to 1 base and at J to 9 bases, leaving 12 bases not matched to a gene. This CDR3 has 16 residues. The germline CDR1 and CDR2 sequences are SGHAT and FQNNGV. For the CDR3, the DNA is TGTGCCAGCAGCTTAGGGGGCGGCGGGAGCCGGGGTGAGCAGTTCTTC. This gives the protein CASSLGGGGSRGEQFF.

This clonotype was seen more than once but under ten times. The J gene is TRBJ2-1, the V gene TRBV3-1; the D is unclear. Trimming pared 2 bases from V and 7 bases from J, leaving 9 bases between. CDR1 is LGHDT and CDR2 is YNNKEL in the germline V gene (reference sequence). The CDR3 contains 13 residues. CDR3 sequence (DNA): TGTGCCAGCAGCCAATCCCGAATAAATGAGCAGTTCTTC. Amino acids: CASSQSRINEQFF.

This clonotype was observed a few times. The rearrangement uses TRBV7-9 and TRBJ2-7; D remains unclear. The germline V gene has CDR1 SEHNR and CDR2 FQNEAQ (reference sequence). The CDR3 loop spans 14 amino acids. V was clipped by 2 bases and J by 7 bases, with 15 bases between them. CDR3 amino acids: CASSLPQKPREQYF. The CDR3 DNA sequence: TGTGCCAGCAGCTTACCGCAGAAGCCTCGGGAGCAGTACTTC.

This clonotype was counted a few times. The genes are TRBV6-2 or TRBV6-3 and TRBJ2-5; D is uncertain. The CDR3 has 11 residues. Trimming took off 9 bases at V and 4 bases at J, with 9 bases between the two ends. CDR1 and CDR2 from the germline V gene are MNHEY and SVGEGT. Here the CDR3 DNA reads TGTGCCAGTACACATGGAGAGACCCAGTACTTC. This gives the protein CASTHGETQYF.

This chain uses TRBV4-1 with TRBJ2-7; 8 bases line up with TRBD1. The length of the CDR3 is 14 residues. Trimming at V came to 1 base and at J to 4 bases, leaving 3 bases not matched to a gene. Germline CDR1 MGHRA, CDR2 YSYEKL. The CDR3 reads CASSQVQGEYEQYF. DNA for the CDR3: TGCGCCAGCAGCCAAGTACAGGGGGAGTACGAGCAGTACTTC.

The chain couples TRBV5-1 to TRBJ2-1, with 7 bases that match TRBD2. Looked up from germline, CDR1 is SGHRS and CDR2 is YFSETQ. The V gene end was trimmed by 1 base and the J gene end by 10 bases; junction bases not matched to a gene: 11. The CDR3 is made up of 15 amino acids. CDR3 bases: TGCGCCAGCAGCTTGTACGGGGGGACCCCCGGGGAGCAGTTCTTC. Its protein is CASSLYGGTPGEQFF.

This clonotype has only a few counts. The V gene is TRBV7-2, the J gene TRBJ2-3; no clear D gene. Trimming took off 4 bases at V and 6 bases at J, with 14 bases between the two ends. The germline V gene encodes CDR1 SGHTA and CDR2 FQGNSA. This CDR3 is 14 amino acids long. The CDR3 protein is CASSSRRPVDTQYF. The CDR3 coding sequence is TGTGCCAGCAGCTCGAGACGGCCCGTCGATACGCAGTATTTT. Combining the CDR3 with reference TRBV7-2 and TRBJ2-3 gives the whole variable domain GAGVSQSPSNKVTEKGKDVELRCDPISGHTALYWYRQSLGQGLEFLIYFQGNSAPDKSGLPSDRFSAERTGGSVSTLTIQRTQQEDSAVYLCASSSRRPVDTQYFGPGTRLTVL.

This clonotype was detected a few times. This chain connects TRBV12-3 or TRBV12-4 to TRBJ2-1, with TRBD1 identical over 7 bases. Unmatched junction bases numbered 8, after V lost 4 bases and J lost 8 bases. CDR3 length: 14 residues. The CDR3 here is CASSSIQGSDEQFF. CDR3 bases: TGTGCCAGCAGTTCCATACAGGGGTCTGATGAGCAGTTCTTC.

This clonotype was counted only a few times. DNA for the CDR3: TGCGCCAGCAGCTTGGGAACATTAGGTCAGCCCCAGCATTTT. Translation gives CASSLGTLGQPQHF. V gene TRBV5-1 combines with J gene TRBJ1-5, with D uncertain. Looked up from germline, CDR1 is SGHRS and CDR2 is YFSETQ. V dropped 0 bases and J dropped 6 bases, with 10 bases sitting between them. This CDR3 is built from 14 residues.

In its sample, this clonotype was seen a few times. V is TRBV29-1 and J is TRBJ1-4; the D gene is possibly TRBD1 (6 bases). The CDR3 totals 16 residues. From germline, CDR1 is SQVTM and CDR2 ANQGSEA. Trimming left V 4 bases short and J 7 bases short, with 22 bases between. CDR3 nucleotides: TGCAGCGTTGTTTTTTTCGGAGGGGGTGGAACTGAAAAACTGTTTTTT. Encoded protein: CSVVFFGGGGTEKLFF.

This sequence joins TRBV29-1 and TRBJ2-2; TRBD2 is a possible D gene (5 bases). Trimming stripped 4 bases from V and 5 bases from J, with 11 bases between. This CDR3 has 13 residues. Looked up from germline, CDR1 is SQVTM and CDR2 is ANQGSEA. The CDR3 loop is CSVVWRGTGELFF. The DNA for the CDR3 is TGCAGCGTTGTCTGGCGCGGGACCGGGGAGCTGTTTTTT.

This clonotype has more than one count but fewer than ten. This sequence joins TRBV30 and TRBJ2-7, with a possible D match to TRBD1 (5 bases). Trimming took 0 bases from V and 12 from J, leaving 18 bases between them. The CDR3 is 13 residues long. Germline CDR1 is GTSNPN and CDR2 is SVGIG (reference sequence). The CDR3 nucleotides read TGTGCCTGGAGTGTAAGGGCAGGGCAGGGTGCGTACTTC. As protein: CAWSVRAGQGAYF.

There are a few counts of this clonotype. The rearrangement uses TRBV7-2 and TRBJ1-2; D is ambiguous. The germline gives CDR1 SGHTA, CDR2 FQGNSA. This CDR3 is 16 amino acids long. Deletions cut 1 base from V and 3 bases from J, with 15 bases between. DNA for the CDR3: TGTGCCAGCAGCTTAGGGCCGTTTCGGGGTGACTATGGCTACACCTTC. Its translation: CASSLGPFRGDYGYTF.

Only a few counts were recorded for this clonotype. The chain uses TRBV12-3 or TRBV12-4 and TRBJ1-1, with D maybe TRBD1 (5 bases). The length of the CDR3 is 14 residues. V was shortened by 4 bases and J by 0 bases, with 9 bases between the two germline ends. For the CDR3, the DNA is TGTGCCAGCAGTTATGGACATATGAACACTGAAGCTTTCTTT. Translation: CASSYGHMNTEAFF.

This clonotype showed up just a few times. The rearrangement uses TRBV7-9 and TRBJ2-5, with 9 bases matching TRBD1. J gave up 5 bases and V 4 bases, and 8 bases lay outside the gene matches. Germline V gene sequence: CDR1 SEHNR, CDR2 FQNEAQ (reference sequence). The length of the CDR3 is 15 residues. The CDR3 loop is CASSSRDRVVETQYF. The CDR3 coding sequence is TGTGCCAGCAGCTCCCGGGACAGGGTGGTGGAGACCCAGTACTTC.

This clonotype was observed a few times. V is TRBV27 and J is TRBJ1-2, with D hard to call. Germline V CDR1 and CDR2: MNHEY, SMNVEV (reference sequence). The ends were cut back, 5 bases at V and 4 bases at J, with 14 bases in the middle. The CDR3 is 14 residues long. Here the CDR3 reads CASSPLRVSYGYTF. DNA of the CDR3: TGTGCCAGCAGTCCCCTTCGGGTGTCCTATGGCTACACCTTC.

This clonotype was observed a few times. The chain joins TRBV30 to TRBJ2-1, with D possibly matching TRBD2 (5 bases). CDR3 length equals 12 residues. CDR1 GTSNPN and CDR2 SVGIG come from the germline V gene (reference sequence). V was cut by 0 bases and J by 12 bases, with 12 bases left in between. The CDR3 loop is CAWSVRWGVQFF. In DNA, the CDR3 is TGTGCCTGGAGTGTACGCTGGGGAGTGCAGTTCTTC.

The V call is TRBV12-3 or TRBV12-4, the J call TRBJ1-1, with a weak D call TRBD1 (6 bases). The CDR3 extends over 13 amino acids. The V and J ends lost 6 bases and 6 bases respectively, with 14 bases between them. The chain's CDR3 is CASRPPQGPEAFF. As DNA, the CDR3 is TGTGCCAGCAGGCCCCCACAGGGTCCTGAAGCTTTCTTT.

The gene calls are TRBV7-2 and TRBJ1-1; D uncertain. Germline V gives CDR1 SGHTA, CDR2 FQGNSA. This CDR3 comprises 13 residues. V gave up 0 bases and J gave up 5 bases, with 7 bases separating them. Here the CDR3 reads CASSLAPQTEAFF. In nucleotides, the CDR3 is TGTGCCAGCAGCTTAGCGCCCCAGACTGAAGCTTTCTTT.

This clonotype was found a few times. The V call is TRBV20-1, the J call TRBJ1-2, with TRBD1 matching 12 bases. Trimming at V came to 4 bases and at J to 5 bases, leaving 17 bases not matched to a gene. The CDR3 consists of 18 residues. Per germline, CDR1 DFQATT and CDR2 SNEGSKA (reference sequence). CDR3 coding DNA: TGCAGTGCTACCCCGGGACAGGGGGCAGTCGCGGTGTGGTATGGCTACACCTTC. Protein product: CSATPGQGAVAVWYGYTF.

This chain links TRBV12-3 or TRBV12-4 with TRBJ2-1; 8 bases are a match to TRBD1. After removal of 6 bases from V and 9 bases from J, the junction contained 7 bases not matched to a gene. CDR3 length equals 13 residues. The CDR3 spells CASRDREEGEQFF. CDR3 nucleotide sequence: TGTGCCAGCAGGGACAGGGAGGAGGGTGAGCAGTTCTTC.

The sample holds many counts of this clonotype. The chain links TRBV5-4 to TRBJ2-3; TRBD2 agrees at 7 bases. The V gene's germline CDR1 is SGHNT and CDR2 YYREEE (reference sequence). The CDR3 runs 15 residues. J was trimmed by 0 bases and V by 2 bases; bases with no gene match: 3. CDR3 DNA sequence: TGTGCCAGCAGCTTTGGGCGGGGGAGCACAGATACGCAGTATTTT. It yields the protein CASSFGRGSTDTQYF.

CDR3 protein: CASSEDSSNQPQHF. DNA of the CDR3: TGTGCCAGCAGCGAAGACAGTAGCAATCAGCCCCAGCATTTT. The chain carries TRBV9 and TRBJ1-5; possible D gene TRBD1, 5 bases. This CDR3 region has 14 residues. Looked up from germline, CDR1 is SGDLS and CDR2 is YYNGEE. V lost 3 bases and J 0 bases, leaving 7 bases between the germline ends.